This T cell receptor (beta chain) was sequenced during a study of blood T cell repertoires in COVID-19. Across the study: Specimens from acute and convalescent COVID-19 originated in the United States, Italy and Spain. T cells, B-cell-depleted T cells, or PBMCs supplied cDNA or gDNA.

V was shortened by 6 bases and J by 0 bases, with 16 bases between the two germline ends. The CDR3 is 16 amino acids. Germline loops: CDR1 SEHNR, CDR2 FQNEAQ (reference sequence). In the study's own analysis: From reference gene primer amplification, estimates of nucleated cell counts were derived. Only in-frame clones appear in the TCRdb table, and some are missing; sequencing was by immunoSEQ multiplex PCR. The V and J calls and clone size were taken over from that table, and D and trimming were inferred from the DNA. Of around 370,000 clones listed, about 90% are singletons. The chain carries TRBV7-9 and TRBJ2-3; D might be TRBD2 (7 bases). The sequencing sample was made of peripheral blood. The receptor's source is a woman aged 18-35 years who had recovered from COVID-19. The CDR3 is CASSYGGGSSTDTQYF. The CDR3 DNA follows: TGTGCCAGCAGTTATGGGGGGGGCTCTAGCACAGATACGCAGTATTTT.